The 6 T cell receptor beta chains reported below all come from one sample, sequenced in a study of blood T cell repertoires in COVID-19. Assay used: immunoSEQ multiplex PCR; TCRdb lists only in-frame clones, some missing. The data contain approximately 190,000 clones, about 88% of them singletons. Specimen: PBMCs or T cells enriched from blood (not recorded which). The source is a woman between 40 and 50 years old in a cohort exposed to, infected with or recovered from COVID-19 (not recorded which).

This clone was picked up a small number of times. V gene TRBV7-9 combines with J gene TRBJ1-5; D perhaps matches TRBD1 (6 bases). Trimming cost V 4 bases and J 7 bases, with 17 bases left between them. From germline, CDR1 is SEHNR and CDR2 FQNEAQ (reference sequence). This CDR3 is built from 15 residues. In DNA form, the CDR3 reads TGTGCCAGCAGCTCCCCAGGGGATAAGGGACAGCCCCAGCATTTT. This codes for CASSSPGDKGQPQHF.

The rearrangement uses TRBV23-1 and TRBJ1-4, with D possibly TRBD1 on 5 matching bases. TRBV23-1 is annotated as an ORF whose role is uncertain. V lost 4 bases and J lost 3, with 12 bases in between. There are 15 residues in the CDR3. CDR3 region: CASSPPGGANEKLFF. The CDR3 coding sequence is TGCGCCAGCAGTCCTCCTGGAGGGGCTAATGAAAAACTGTTTTTT.

The V and J genes are TRBV14 and TRBJ1-3; D ambiguous. The V and J ends lost 4 bases and 0 bases respectively, with 13 bases between them. The CDR3 spans 16 residues. Germline assignment: CDR1 SGHDN and CDR2 FVKESK. In nucleotides, the CDR3 is TGTGCCAGCAGCCCGTCGGGTCGGCTCTCTGGAAACACCATATATTTT. Translating it yields CASSPSGRLSGNTIYF.

This sequence joins TRBV5-1 and TRBJ1-3, with TRBD1 as a possible D gene (6 bases). The CDR3 has 14 residues. Germline V gives CDR1 SGHRS, CDR2 YFSETQ. V lost 3 bases to trimming and J lost 4 bases, with 11 bases between them. CDR3 sequence: CASSSGTPGNTIYF. The CDR3 nucleotides are TGCGCCAGCAGCTCCGGGACACCCGGAAACACCATATATTTT.

The J gene is TRBJ1-2, the V gene TRBV3-1 (or the pseudogene TRBV3-2); D perhaps matches TRBD1 (6 bases). V was pared by 3 bases and J by 3 bases, with 11 bases between. The CDR3 consists of 14 residues. Germline values: CDR1 LGHDT, CDR2 YNNKEL (reference sequence). CDR3 sequence reads: CASSQVRQDYGYTF. The CDR3 region has the DNA TGTGCCAGCAGCCAGGTCAGACAGGACTATGGCTACACCTTC.

This chain links TRBV27 with TRBJ2-5, with 11 bases identical to TRBD2. Germline-derived CDR1 and CDR2 are MNHEY and SMNVEV (reference sequence). V was clipped by 5 bases and J by 3 bases; unmatched bases: 8. CDR3 length equals 16 residues. The CDR3 protein is CASSPVTSGVKETQYF. The CDR3 DNA reads TGTGCCAGCAGTCCAGTGACTAGCGGGGTTAAAGAGACCCAGTACTTC.